Listed below are T cell receptor beta chains from one sample, sequenced in a study of beta chain features in type 1 diabetes. Profiled with immunoSEQ multiplex PCR; TCRdb holds only in-frame clones, not every one. The table has 250,000 to 300,000 clones, approximately 25% seen once. The sample taken for sequencing was naive CD4+ T cells from blood. These receptors originate from a woman aged 30 to 39 with type 1 diabetes. CDR3s include the opening cysteine and the closing phenylalanine or tryptophan. A D gene is named only where the DNA matches it firmly. Some rows mark clone size as missing; the rest say once, few, many or name a class of expanded clone.

D	V	J	size	DNA	CDR3
-	TRBV2	TRBJ2-4	once	TGTGCCAGCATCTGGGGGCCTGAATCCAAAAACATTCAGTACTTC	CASIWGPESKNIQYF
-	TRBV9	TRBJ2-7	-	TGTGCCAGCAGCGCGCTAGCCTCTAGCGCCGAGCAGTACTTC	CASSALASSAEQYF
TRBD2	TRBV7-9	TRBJ2-7	-	TGTGCGAGCAGTCGGTCTAGCGGGGACTACGAGCAGTACTTC	CASSRSSGDYEQYF
-	TRBV6-5	TRBJ1-2	-	TGTGCCAGCAGTCAGGGGTATGGCTACACCTTC	CASSQGYGYTF
-	TRBV15	TRBJ2-6	-	TGTGCCACCAGCAGAGAAGGAGGGGCTGGGGCCAACGTCCTGACTTTC	CATSREGGAGANVLTF
-	TRBV30	TRBJ2-1	-	TGTGCCTGGAGCCACTCCTACAATGAGCAGTTCTTC	CAWSHSYNEQFF
TRBD2	TRBV29-1	TRBJ2-1	-	TGCAGCGTTGCGTCCGGACTAGTCAATGAGCAGTTCTTC	CSVASGLVNEQFF
-	TRBV30	TRBJ2-1	-	TGTGCCTGGAGTCCGACAGCCTACAATGAGCAGTTCTTC	CAWSPTAYNEQFF
TRBD1	TRBV29-1	TRBJ2-3	few	TGCAGCGTCTCGGGACAGCCAGATACGCAGTATTTT	CSVSGQPDTQYF
TRBD1	TRBV6-6	TRBJ2-7	-	TGTGCCAGCAGTTCGGGACAGGGGACTACCGAGCAGTACTTC	CASSSGQGTTEQYF
-	TRBV28	TRBJ1-2	few	TGTGCCAGCAGCTCGGATGGCTACACCTTC	CASSSDGYTF
TRBD2	TRBV7-2	TRBJ2-1	few	TGTGCCAGCAGCTTAGGGCTAGCGGAACTCAATGAGCAGTTCTTC	CASSLGLAELNEQFF
TRBD2	TRBV2	TRBJ2-7	few	TGTGCCAGCAGTGAGACTAGCGGGAGATACGAGCAGTACTTC	CASSETSGRYEQYF
TRBD2	TRBV25-1	TRBJ2-1	-	TGTGCCAGCAGTGAGACTAGCCCTGAGCAGTTCTTC	CASSETSPEQFF
-	TRBV30	TRBJ2-1	few	TGTGCCTGGAGTGTACTGCAGGGAGGTGAGCAGTTCTTC	CAWSVLQGGEQFF
-	TRBV5-1	TRBJ2-5	few	TGCGCCAGCAGCAGTCGACAGAAAGAGACCCAGTACTTC	CASSSRQKETQYF
-	TRBV6-1	TRBJ1-5	-	TGTGCCAGCAGTGATGAGGGTTGGCAGCCCCAGCATTTT	CASSDEGWQPQHF
-	TRBV29-1	TRBJ2-1	few	TGCAGCGTTGAAATCGGTGGGGGCTCGTCCTACAATGAGCAGTTCTTC	CSVEIGGGSSYNEQFF
TRBD2	TRBV9	TRBJ2-7	-	TGTGCCAGCAGCGTAGATGGACTAGACTCCTACGAGCAGTACTTC	CASSVDGLDSYEQYF
TRBD1	TRBV30	TRBJ1-2	few	TGTGCCTCGCGGGCGGGACAGGGGACCCAATTTAACTATGGCTACACCTTC	CASRAGQGTQFNYGYTF
TRBD2	TRBV4-2	TRBJ2-2	few	TGTGCCAGCAGCCAAGATATTACTAGCGGGAGTGTGACCGGGGAGCTGTTTTTT	CASSQDITSGSVTGELFF
-	TRBV2	TRBJ1-4	few	TGTGCCAGCAGCATGACAGCGGGAAATGAAAAACTGTTTTTT	CASSMTAGNEKLFF
-	TRBV5-1	TRBJ2-7	-	TGCGCCAGTGGACAGCCGGGTAACTACGAGCAGTACTTC	CASGQPGNYEQYF
-	TRBV19	TRBJ2-1	-	TGTGCCAGTAGTATGTCGCTCCATAGAAATGAGCAGTTCTTC	CASSMSLHRNEQFF
TRBD2	TRBV29-1	TRBJ2-1	-	TGCAGCCTCCGCACTAGCGGGGGACTCTACAATGAGCAGTTCTTC	CSLRTSGGLYNEQFF
-	TRBV19	TRBJ2-5	few	TGTGCCAGTAGTAACCAGGCCCAAGAGACCCAGTACTTC	CASSNQAQETQYF
-	TRBV7-9	TRBJ2-5	-	TGTGCCAGCAGCTTTACCGGGAGGGGGCGAGAGACCCAGTACTTC	CASSFTGRGRETQYF
-	TRBV2	TRBJ1-2	-	TGTGCCATCAAACCGACAGCCCCCTATGGCTACACCTTC	CAIKPTAPYGYTF
-	TRBV29-1	TRBJ1-2	few	TGCAGCGTCGAAACAGGGTCCAACTATGGCTACACCTTC	CSVETGSNYGYTF
TRBD2	TRBV28	TRBJ2-5	-	TGTGCCAGCAGTTTGGGGCTAGCGGGGGTCCAAGAGACCCAGTACTTC	CASSLGLAGVQETQYF
TRBD1	TRBV4-1	TRBJ1-2	-	TGCGCCAGCAGCCAACAGGGGGTGTCCACCTTC	CASSQQGVSTF
-	TRBV11-2	TRBJ1-2	-	TGTGCCAGCAGCTCGACTTCCCCGCCCGTCTATGGCTACACCTTC	CASSSTSPPVYGYTF
-	TRBV7-8	TRBJ1-2	-	TGTGCCAGCAGCGATTTACTTTATGGCTACACCTTC	CASSDLLYGYTF
-	TRBV28	TRBJ1-1	-	TGTGCCAGCAGTTCCCTCACCCTACAGGGTGGGGACACTGAAGCTTTCTTT	CASSSLTLQGGDTEAFF
TRBD2	TRBV7-2	TRBJ2-2	-	TGTGCCAGCAGTCGCGGGAGGCCCGGAACCGGGGAGCTGTTTTTT	CASSRGRPGTGELFF
-	TRBV5-1	TRBJ2-6	-	TGCGCCAGCAGCTTGACACCGTCTGGGGCCAACGTCCTGACTTTC	CASSLTPSGANVLTF
TRBD1	TRBV30	TRBJ2-7	few	TGTGCCTGGGCCCCGCGACAGGGCCACGAGCAGTACTTC	CAWAPRQGHEQYF
-	TRBV7-9	TRBJ2-3	few	TGTGCCGGCAGCGGCAAGCGGAGCACAGATACGCAGTATTTT	CAGSGKRSTDTQYF
TRBD1	TRBV29-1	TRBJ1-4	few	TGCAGCGTCAAGGGGACAGCCTATAATGAAAAACTGTTTTTT	CSVKGTAYNEKLFF
TRBD1	TRBV30	TRBJ2-2	once	TGTGCCTGGAGGACTTCCGGGACAGGGGGCCTCGGGGAGCTGTTTTTT	CAWRTSGTGGLGELFF
-	TRBV5-1	TRBJ2-1	-	TGCGCCAGCAGCTTGGCCGTGGGACAATACAATGAGCAGTTCTTC	CASSLAVGQYNEQFF
-	TRBV7-9	TRBJ2-5	-	TGTGCCAGCAGCTTGGTGCCTACTACGAAGACCCAGTACTTC	CASSLVPTTKTQYF
-	TRBV7-2	TRBJ2-3	few	TGTGCCAGCAGCTTGGGGCAGTATACAGATACGCAGTATTTT	CASSLGQYTDTQYF